This T cell receptor (beta chain) was sequenced during a study of CD8 T cells in acute hepatitis C reinfection. On this clone: Antigen specificity is unknown.

The study, taken as a whole, reports: All groups preferentially used TRBV04 and TRBV06, which was not due to overrepresentation in the naive pool. Alphabeta pairing of public clonotypes could not be determined from bulk TCRbeta data. NS3-1073 specific repertoires were highly diverse across all groups.

Generated by immunoSEQ multiplex PCR, the TCRdb table keeps only in-frame clones and is missing some. The data contain 30,000 to 40,000 clones, approximately 85% of them seen just once; the ten biggest clones take up approximately 11%. This CDR3 has 14 residues. Germline CDR1 and CDR2: ENHRY and SYGVKD. The germline V and J ends were trimmed by 11 bases and 4 bases, with 19 bases remaining between them. Described time point: naive CD8 control sorted from an acute-time-point sample. Every 3 months, donors from a Montreal cohort of people who inject drugs were followed. Input material: naive CD8+ T cells from PBMCs. The rearrangement links TRBV10-3 to TRBJ2-3; possible D gene TRBD2, 6 bases. This sequence was found in a woman younger than 30 who spontaneously cleared hepatitis C infection. CDR3 nucleotide sequence: TGTGCCGCCGATGATGAACTAGCCTCAGATACGCAGTATTTT. Its protein is CAADDELASDTQYF.